Listed below are T cell receptor beta chains from one sample, sequenced in a study of T cells in Graves' hyperthyroidism and ophthalmopathy. MiXCR, run by TCRdb on the multiplex PCR reads, gives a single entry per CDR3 protein. The sample contains some 510,000 distinct CDR3 sequences, less than 25% of which appear only once. The sequenced sample was blood. Source of these receptors: a man aged 18 to 29 with Graves' hyperthyroidism. CDR3s include the opening cysteine and the closing phenylalanine or tryptophan. The D gene is left open where the match is weak. Clone sizes are given selectively: once, few, many, or a class where the clone is expanded.

clone_size j_call d_call v_call cdr3_aa cdr3_nt
- TRBJ2-7 TRBD2 TRBV4-2 CASSQDCGLASAEQYF TGTGCCAGCAGCCAAGATTGCGGACTAGCGTCCGCCGAGCAGTACTTC
many TRBJ1-1 - TRBV7-6 CASSLLAGPNTNTEAFF TGTGCCAGCAGCTTATTAGCCGGCCCCAATACGAACACTGAAGCTTTCTTT
many TRBJ1-1 - TRBV11-2 CASLPQAGGKNTEAFF TGTGCCAGCCTCCCCCAAGCCGGGGGAAAGAACACTGAAGCTTTCTTT
many TRBJ2-7 - TRBV6-1 CASSEISVFSYEQYF TGTGCCAGCAGTGAGATTTCGGTCTTTAGTTACGAGCAGTACTTC
many TRBJ2-5 TRBD1 TRBV27 CASSPRTGRILEETQYF TGTGCCAGCAGTCCGCGGACAGGTCGGATCTTAGAAGAGACCCAGTACTTC
many TRBJ1-3 - TRBV7-9 CASDRTVTGNTIYF TGTGCCAGTGACCGGACAGTAACTGGAAACACCATATATTTT
many TRBJ2-7 - TRBV29-1 CSVEDLGGEQYF TGCAGCGTTGAAGATTTAGGGGGCGAGCAGTACTTC
- TRBJ2-2 - TRBV11-1 CASSPRHPANTGELFF TGTGCCAGCAGCCCCCGACACCCGGCGAACACCGGGGAGCTGTTTTTT
- TRBJ1-1 - TRBV6-1 CASFGLNTEAFF TGTGCCAGTTTCGGGCTGAACACTGAAGCTTTCTTT
- TRBJ1-1 - TRBV9 CASSAHRKMGTEAFF TGTGCCAGCAGCGCCCACAGGAAGATGGGCACTGAAGCTTTCTTT
many TRBJ1-3 - TRBV2 CASGQISGNTIYF TGTGCCAGCGGTCAAATCTCTGGAAACACCATATATTTT
many TRBJ2-7 TRBD1 TRBV12-3/TRBV12-4 CASSLRDRAAYEQYF TGTGCCAGCAGTCTCCGGGACAGGGCGGCCTACGAGCAGTACTTC
- TRBJ1-1 - TRBV12-3/TRBV12-4 CASSRRGWRGGTDAFF TGTGCCAGCAGTCGTAGAGGGTGGAGAGGGGGAACTGACGCTTTCTTT
many TRBJ1-5 - TRBV28 CASSFRRGIAQPQHF TGTGCCAGCAGTTTCCGCAGGGGTATCGCTCAGCCCCAGCATTTT